The present entry profiles one TCR beta chain with its context. This entry is derived from a study of Ad26.COV2.S vaccination and SARS-CoV-2 variants. Study as a whole: Donor participated within the Ad26.COV2.S arm of the COV1001 trial.

The CDR3 length is 12 residues. The V end lost 4 bases, the J end lost 3 bases, and 7 bases lay between the germline ends. CDR1 and CDR2 (germline): MNHNY, SVGAGI (reference sequence). Treatment indicated: some 19 received Ad26.COV2.S at low or high dose, single or two shots; about 5 received placebo; per-sample allocation not given. The investigators took samples on day 63 after the first vaccine or placebo injection. It was Wuhan-strain SARS-CoV-2 spike that the Ad26 vaccine vector expressed. Libraries were prepared by immunoSEQ multiplex PCR; TCRdb keeps only in-frame clonotypes and omits some of them. This table holds 400,000 to 450,000 clones, over 80% found once.

The clonotype comes from a person aged 18-65 years who received the Ad26.COV2.S COVID-19 vaccine or a placebo. The starting material was peripheral blood, obtained in a trial of Ad26.COV2.S vaccine versus placebo. The rearrangement links TRBV6-6 to TRBJ2-7; maybe TRBD1 (5 bases). CDR3 in DNA: TGTGCCAGCAGTTCCAGGGTCTACGAGCAGTACTTC. Protein sequence: CASSSRVYEQYF.